The 7 T cell receptor beta chains in this list originate from one sample, sequenced in a study of T cells in Graves' hyperthyroidism and ophthalmopathy. The source material, RNA transcripts, was used to amplify TCR beta CDR3 regions. The TCR CDR3 was amplified in a first-round RT-PCR using the HTBI primer set. MiXCR, applied by TCRdb to the multiplex PCR reads, yields one record per CDR3 protein. Counted here are nearly 600,000 distinct CDR3 sequences, about 15% occurring once; the ten biggest clones make up under 7%. The specimen sequenced was blood. All receptors derive from a woman between 25 and 40 years old with Graves' hyperthyroidism that later progressed to Graves' ophthalmopathy.

In its sample, this clonotype was seen a few times. This rearrangement joins TRBV7-9 to TRBJ2-1; maybe TRBD2 (6 bases). V shed 1 base and J shed 9 bases, with 19 bases lying between them. Germline loops: CDR1 SEHNR, CDR2 FQNEAQ (reference sequence). CDR3 size: 16 residues. The CDR3 bases are TGTGCCAGCAGCTTAGGCGGGGCCCAGGTAAAGGGTGAGCAGTTCTTC. Protein product: CASSLGGAQVKGEQFF.

This clonotype was counted at least ten times. This chain joins TRBV7-2 and TRBJ1-5; maybe TRBD1 (5 bases). Germline-derived CDR1 and CDR2 are SGHTA and FQGNSA. Trimming pared 3 bases from V and 7 bases from J, leaving 13 bases between. The CDR3 length is 14 residues. The CDR3 coding sequence is TGTGCCAGCAGCTTGCCCCAGGGATGGCAGCCCCAGCATTTT. This encodes CASSLPQGWQPQHF.

Turning to this clonotype: This may come from a read error, since a much larger clone is one base off. This sequence joins TRBV25-1 and TRBJ2-2; TRBD1 matches 9 bases. The germline gives CDR1 MGHDK, CDR2 SYGVNS. V gave up 4 bases and J gave up 4 bases; unmatched junction bases: 1. The CDR3 length is 14 residues. The chain's CDR3 is CASSVTGGTGELFF. The CDR3 DNA is TGTGCCAGCAGTGTGACAGGGGGCACCGGGGAGCTGTTTTTT.

The sample holds a few counts of this clonotype. J is TRBJ2-1 and V is TRBV24-1; a possible D gene is TRBD2 (5 bases). V was shortened by 2 bases and J by 4 bases, with 11 bases between the two germline ends. Germline CDR1 is KGHDR and CDR2 is SFDVKD. The CDR3 runs to 15 residues. CDR3 sequence reads: CATSDSNSAYNEQFF. The CDR3 nucleotides read TGTGCCACCAGTGATTCAAATAGCGCGTACAATGAGCAGTTCTTC.

This clonotype appeared a few times. The chain links TRBV4-1 to TRBJ2-2; D possibly uses TRBD1 or TRBD2 (5 bases each). The CDR3 length is 15 residues. Germline-derived CDR1 and CDR2 are MGHRA and YSYEKL. Between the trimmed V and J ends, which lost 0 bases and 4 bases, there was a span of 9 bases. CDR3 sequence: CASSQDTGPTGELFF. DNA of the CDR3: TGCGCCAGCAGCCAAGATACGGGACCCACCGGGGAGCTGTTTTTT.

The table lists this clonotype with a few counts. The genes are TRBV4-1 and TRBJ2-1, with D hard to call. There are 13 residues in the CDR3. Germline V CDR1 and CDR2: MGHRA, YSYEKL. Trimming removed 3 bases at V and 6 bases at J, with 9 bases between. The CDR3 reads CASSHQQSNEQFF. The CDR3 DNA sequence: TGCGCCAGCAGCCATCAACAGAGCAATGAGCAGTTCTTC.

Ten or more counts support this clonotype. This chain joins TRBV20-1 and TRBJ2-2; D might be TRBD1 (6 bases). Deletions cut 8 bases from V and 3 bases from J, with 13 bases between. Germline values: CDR1 DFQATT, CDR2 SNEGSKA (reference sequence). The CDR3 is 13 residues long. The CDR3 DNA reads TGCAGTCCCCGGGACACAGACACCGGGGAGCTGTTTTTT. Amino acids: CSPRDTDTGELFF.